This T cell receptor (beta chain) originates from a study of regulatory and conventional T cells in breast cancer (dated by TCRdb to the mid-2010s). Receptor libraries were prepared by PCR. Sequencing was carried out with an Illumina MiSeq. TCRdb reprocessed the public reads (quality trimming at Q25 with fastp, clone calling with MiXCR) and kept in-frame beta chains. Records with the same CDR3 protein are collapsed into one entry carrying the most frequent genes and DNA. In this sample the table shows roughly 15,000 distinct CDR3 sequences, around 30% of which occur a single time. The biggest ten clones account for roughly 1.5% of the sample. The germline V gene encodes CDR1 MNHEY and CDR2 SVGEGT. A distance of 15 bases separates the germline ends of V and J, which lose 2 bases and 5 bases respectively. The CDR3 sequence holds 15 residues, the cysteine and phenylalanine included. The sequence is cut down to CDR3 DNA, 45 bases in frame from base 1.

This clonotype was counted at least ten times. Its specific antigen is unknown. Base qualities are missing; no much larger clone stands one base away. Recombination joined TRBV6-2 or TRBV6-3 with TRBJ2-5, with the D gene tentatively TRBD1 or TRBD2, based on 5 matching bases in each. The TCR comes from a female donor in good health. Sample: conventional T cells from blood. The CDR3 loop reads CASSYLYRTGETQYF. The nucleotides read TGTGCCAGCAGTTACCTCTACAGGACTGGGGAGACCCAGTACTTC.